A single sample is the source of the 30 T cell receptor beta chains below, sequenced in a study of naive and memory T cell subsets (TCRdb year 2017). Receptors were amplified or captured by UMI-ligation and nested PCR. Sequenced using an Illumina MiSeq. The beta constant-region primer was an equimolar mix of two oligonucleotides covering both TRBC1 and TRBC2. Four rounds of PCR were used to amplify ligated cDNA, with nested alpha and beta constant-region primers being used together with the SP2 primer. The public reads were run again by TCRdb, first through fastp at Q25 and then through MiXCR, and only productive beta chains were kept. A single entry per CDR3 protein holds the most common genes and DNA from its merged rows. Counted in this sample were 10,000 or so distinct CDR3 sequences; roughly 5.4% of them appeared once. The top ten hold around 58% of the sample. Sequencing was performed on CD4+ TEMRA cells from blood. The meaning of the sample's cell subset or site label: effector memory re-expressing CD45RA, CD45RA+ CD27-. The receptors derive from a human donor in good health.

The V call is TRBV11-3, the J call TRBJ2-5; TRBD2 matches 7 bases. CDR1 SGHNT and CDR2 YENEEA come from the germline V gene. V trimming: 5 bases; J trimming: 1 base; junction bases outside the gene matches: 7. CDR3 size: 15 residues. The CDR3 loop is CASSPSPGGQETQYF. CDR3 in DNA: TGTGCCAGCAGCCCCTCACCGGGGGGCCAAGAGACCCAGTACTTC.

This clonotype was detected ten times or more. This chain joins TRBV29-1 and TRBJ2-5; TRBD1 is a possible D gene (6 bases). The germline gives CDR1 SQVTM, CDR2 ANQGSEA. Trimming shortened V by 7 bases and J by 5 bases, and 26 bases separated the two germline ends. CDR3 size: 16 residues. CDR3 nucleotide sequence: TGCAGCGCTCCCGAGGGGGAACTCTCAAAATGGGAGACCCAGTACTTC. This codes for CSAPEGELSKWETQYF.

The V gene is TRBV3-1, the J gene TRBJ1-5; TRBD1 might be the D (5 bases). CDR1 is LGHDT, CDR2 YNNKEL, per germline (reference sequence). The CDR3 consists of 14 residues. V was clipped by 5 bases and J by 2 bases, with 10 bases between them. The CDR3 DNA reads TGTGCCAGCAGCGATCGGGGACGCAATCAGCCCCAGCATTTT. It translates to CASSDRGRNQPQHF. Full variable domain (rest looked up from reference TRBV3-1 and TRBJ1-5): DTAVSQTPKYLVTQMGNDKSIKCEQNLGHDTMYWYKQDSKKFLKIMFSYNNKELIINETVPNRFSPKSPDKAHLNLHINSLELGDSAVYFCASSDRGRNQPQHFGDGTRLSIL.

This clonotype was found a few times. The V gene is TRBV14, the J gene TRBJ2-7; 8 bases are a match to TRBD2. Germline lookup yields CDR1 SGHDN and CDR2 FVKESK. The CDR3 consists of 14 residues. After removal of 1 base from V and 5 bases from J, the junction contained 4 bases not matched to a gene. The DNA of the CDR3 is TGTGCCAGCAGCCAAGCGGGAGGGTACGACGAGCAGTACTTC. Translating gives CASSQAGGYDEQYF.

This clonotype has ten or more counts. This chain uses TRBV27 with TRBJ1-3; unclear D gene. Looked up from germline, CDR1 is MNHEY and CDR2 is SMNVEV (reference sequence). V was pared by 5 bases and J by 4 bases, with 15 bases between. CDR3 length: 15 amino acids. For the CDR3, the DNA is TGTGCCAGCAGTCCGAGCCGTGATTCCGGAAACACCATATATTTT. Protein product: CASSPSRDSGNTIYF.

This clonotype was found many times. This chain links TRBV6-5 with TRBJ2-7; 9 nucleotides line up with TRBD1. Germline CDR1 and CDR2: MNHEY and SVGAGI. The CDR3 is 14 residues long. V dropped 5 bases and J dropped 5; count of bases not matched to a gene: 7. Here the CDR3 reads CASSTDRGVDEQYF. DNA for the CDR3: TGTGCCAGCAGTACAGACAGGGGGGTCGACGAGCAGTACTTC.

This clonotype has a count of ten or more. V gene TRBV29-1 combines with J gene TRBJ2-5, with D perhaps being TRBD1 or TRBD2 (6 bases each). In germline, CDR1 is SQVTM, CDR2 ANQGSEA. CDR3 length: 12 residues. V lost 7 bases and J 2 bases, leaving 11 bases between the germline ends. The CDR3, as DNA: TGCAGCGCTCGGGGGCGTCAAGAGACCCAGTACTTC. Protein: CSARGRQETQYF.

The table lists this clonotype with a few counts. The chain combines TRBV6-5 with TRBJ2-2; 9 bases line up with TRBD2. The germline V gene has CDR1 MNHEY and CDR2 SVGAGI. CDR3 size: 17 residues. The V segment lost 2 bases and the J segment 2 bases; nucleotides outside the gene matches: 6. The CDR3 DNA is TGTGCCAGCAGTTACAATGGGCTAGCGGGAAACACCGGGGAGCTGTTTTTT. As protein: CASSYNGLAGNTGELFF.

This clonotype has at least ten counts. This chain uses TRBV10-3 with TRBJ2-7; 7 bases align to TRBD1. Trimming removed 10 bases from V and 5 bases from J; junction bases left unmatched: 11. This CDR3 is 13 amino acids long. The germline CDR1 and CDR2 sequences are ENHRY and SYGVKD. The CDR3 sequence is CASGQDLLNEQYF. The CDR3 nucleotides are TGTGCCAGTGGACAGGACCTCCTAAACGAGCAGTACTTC.

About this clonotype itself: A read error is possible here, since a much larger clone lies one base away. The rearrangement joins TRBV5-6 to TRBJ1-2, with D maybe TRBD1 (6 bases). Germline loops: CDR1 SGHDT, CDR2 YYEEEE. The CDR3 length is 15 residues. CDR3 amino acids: CAGSPGPQGNYGYTF. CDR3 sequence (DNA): TGTGCCGGCAGCCCCGGACCACAGGGTAACTATGGCTACACCTTC.

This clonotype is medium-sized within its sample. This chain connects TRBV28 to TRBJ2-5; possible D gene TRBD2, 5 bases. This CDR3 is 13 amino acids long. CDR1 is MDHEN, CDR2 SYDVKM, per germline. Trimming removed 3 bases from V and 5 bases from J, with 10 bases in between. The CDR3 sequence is CASSFEGRETQYF. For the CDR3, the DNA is TGTGCCAGCAGTTTTGAGGGCCGGGAGACCCAGTACTTC.

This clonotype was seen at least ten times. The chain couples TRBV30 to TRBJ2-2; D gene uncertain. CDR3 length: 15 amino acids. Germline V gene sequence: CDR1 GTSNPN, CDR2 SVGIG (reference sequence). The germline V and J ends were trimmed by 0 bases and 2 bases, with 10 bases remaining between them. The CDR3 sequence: CAWSVLFGNTGELFF. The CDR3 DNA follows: TGTGCCTGGAGTGTACTGTTCGGTAACACCGGGGAGCTGTTTTTT.

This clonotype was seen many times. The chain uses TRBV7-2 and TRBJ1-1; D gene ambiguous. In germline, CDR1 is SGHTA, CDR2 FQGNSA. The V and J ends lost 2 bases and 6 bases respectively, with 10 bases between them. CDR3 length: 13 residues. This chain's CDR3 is CASSLRWSSEAFF. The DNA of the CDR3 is TGTGCCAGCAGCTTAAGGTGGTCCTCTGAAGCTTTCTTT.

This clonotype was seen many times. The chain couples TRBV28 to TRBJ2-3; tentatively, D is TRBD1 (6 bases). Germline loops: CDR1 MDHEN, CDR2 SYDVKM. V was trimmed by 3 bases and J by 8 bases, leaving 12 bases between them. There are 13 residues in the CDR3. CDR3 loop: CASSLGAPRTQYF. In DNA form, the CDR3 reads TGTGCCAGCAGTTTGGGGGCCCCCCGTACGCAGTATTTT. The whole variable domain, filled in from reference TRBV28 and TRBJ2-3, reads DVKVTQSSRYLVKRTGEKVFLECVQDMDHENMFWYRQDPGLGLRLIYFSYDVKMKEKGDIPEGYSVSREKKERFSLILESASTNQTSMYLCASSLGAPRTQYFGPGTRLTVL.

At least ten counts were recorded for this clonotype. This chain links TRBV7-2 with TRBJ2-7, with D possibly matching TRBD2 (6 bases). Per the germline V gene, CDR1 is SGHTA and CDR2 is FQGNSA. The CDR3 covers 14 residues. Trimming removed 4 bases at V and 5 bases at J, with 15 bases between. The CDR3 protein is CASSYRDSGDEQYF. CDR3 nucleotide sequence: TGTGCCAGCAGCTACCGGGACTCGGGGGACGAGCAGTACTTC.

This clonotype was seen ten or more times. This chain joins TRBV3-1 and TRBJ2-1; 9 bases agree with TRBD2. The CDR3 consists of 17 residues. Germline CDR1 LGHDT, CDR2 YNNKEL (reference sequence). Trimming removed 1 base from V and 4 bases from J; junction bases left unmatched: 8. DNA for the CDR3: TGTGCCAGCAGCCAAGCGGTAGCGGGAGTATCATACAATGAGCAGTTCTTC. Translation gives CASSQAVAGVSYNEQFF.

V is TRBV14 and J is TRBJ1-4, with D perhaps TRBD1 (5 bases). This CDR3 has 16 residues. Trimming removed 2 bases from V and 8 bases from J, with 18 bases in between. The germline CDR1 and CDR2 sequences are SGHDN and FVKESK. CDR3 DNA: TGTGCCAGCAGCCAATTCTTAGGGGAAGGTCGAGAAAAACTGTTTTTT. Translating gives CASSQFLGEGREKLFF.

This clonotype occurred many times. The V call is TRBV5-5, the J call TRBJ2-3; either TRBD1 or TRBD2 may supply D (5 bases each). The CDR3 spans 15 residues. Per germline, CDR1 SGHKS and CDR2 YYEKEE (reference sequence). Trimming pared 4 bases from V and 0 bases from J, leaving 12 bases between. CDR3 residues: CASSQPGPSTDTQYF. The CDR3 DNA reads TGTGCCAGCAGCCAACCGGGACCCAGCACAGATACGCAGTATTTT.

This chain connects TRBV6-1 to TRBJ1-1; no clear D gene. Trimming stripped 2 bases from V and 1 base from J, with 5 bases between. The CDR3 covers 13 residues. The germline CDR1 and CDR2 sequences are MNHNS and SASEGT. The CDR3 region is CASSERTNTEAFF. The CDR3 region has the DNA TGTGCCAGCAGTGAAAGAACGAACACTGAAGCTTTCTTT.

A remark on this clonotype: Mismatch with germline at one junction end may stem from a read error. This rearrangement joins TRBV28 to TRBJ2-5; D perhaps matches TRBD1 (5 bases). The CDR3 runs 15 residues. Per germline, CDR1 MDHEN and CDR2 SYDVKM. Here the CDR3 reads CVSSLSYRGMETQYF. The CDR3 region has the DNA TGTGTCAGCAGTTTATCATATAGGGGCATGGAGACCCAGTACTTC.

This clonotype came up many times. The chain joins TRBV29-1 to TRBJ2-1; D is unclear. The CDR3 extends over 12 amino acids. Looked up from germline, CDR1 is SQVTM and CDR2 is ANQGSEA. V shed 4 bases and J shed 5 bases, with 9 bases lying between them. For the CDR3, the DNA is TGCAGCGTTGGGCCTACCGACAATGAGCAGTTCTTC. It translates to CSVGPTDNEQFF.

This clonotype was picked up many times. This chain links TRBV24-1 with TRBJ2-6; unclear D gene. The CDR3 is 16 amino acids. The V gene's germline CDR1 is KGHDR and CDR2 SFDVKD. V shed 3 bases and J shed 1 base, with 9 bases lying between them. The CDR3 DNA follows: TGTGCCACCAGTGATCTCGACGGGTCTGGGGCCAACGTCCTGACTTTC. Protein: CATSDLDGSGANVLTF.

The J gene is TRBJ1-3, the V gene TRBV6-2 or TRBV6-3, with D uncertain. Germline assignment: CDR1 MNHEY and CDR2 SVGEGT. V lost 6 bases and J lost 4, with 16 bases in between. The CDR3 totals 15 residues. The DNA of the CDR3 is TGTGCCAGCAGAACTTTCGACACTTACGGAAACACCATATATTTT. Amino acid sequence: CASRTFDTYGNTIYF.

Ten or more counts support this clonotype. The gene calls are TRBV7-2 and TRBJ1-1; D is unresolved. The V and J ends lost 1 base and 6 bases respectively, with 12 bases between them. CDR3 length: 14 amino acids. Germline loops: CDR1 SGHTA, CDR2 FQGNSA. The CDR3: CASSLDAIVPEAFF. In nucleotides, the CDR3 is TGTGCCAGCAGCTTAGACGCTATTGTCCCTGAAGCTTTCTTT.

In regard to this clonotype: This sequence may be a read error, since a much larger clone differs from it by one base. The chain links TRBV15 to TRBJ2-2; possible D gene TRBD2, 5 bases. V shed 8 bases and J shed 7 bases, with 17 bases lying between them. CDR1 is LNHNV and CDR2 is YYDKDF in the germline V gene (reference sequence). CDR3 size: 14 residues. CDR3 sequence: CATDNPGSGGELFF. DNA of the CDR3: TGTGCCACCGACAATCCGGGGAGTGGCGGGGAGCTGTTTTTT.

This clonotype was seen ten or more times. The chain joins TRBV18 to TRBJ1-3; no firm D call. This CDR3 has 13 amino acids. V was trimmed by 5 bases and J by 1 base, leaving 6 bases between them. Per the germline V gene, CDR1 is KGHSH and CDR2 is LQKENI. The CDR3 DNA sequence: TGTGCCAGCTCATCGAATTCTGGAAACACCATATATTTT. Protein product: CASSSNSGNTIYF.

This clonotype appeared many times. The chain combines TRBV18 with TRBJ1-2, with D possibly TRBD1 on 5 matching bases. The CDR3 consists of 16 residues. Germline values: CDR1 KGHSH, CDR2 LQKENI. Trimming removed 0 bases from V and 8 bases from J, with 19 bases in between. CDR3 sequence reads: CASSPPSAGTLGGYTF. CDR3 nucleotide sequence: TGTGCCAGCTCACCACCGTCAGCCGGGACCCTCGGCGGCTACACCTTC.

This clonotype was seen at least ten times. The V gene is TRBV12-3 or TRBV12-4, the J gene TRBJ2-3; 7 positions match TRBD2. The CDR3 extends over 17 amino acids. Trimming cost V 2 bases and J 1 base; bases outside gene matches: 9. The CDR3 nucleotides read TGTGCCAGCAGTTTAAAGAGACTAGCATACCGCACAGATACGCAGTATTTT. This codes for CASSLKRLAYRTDTQYF.

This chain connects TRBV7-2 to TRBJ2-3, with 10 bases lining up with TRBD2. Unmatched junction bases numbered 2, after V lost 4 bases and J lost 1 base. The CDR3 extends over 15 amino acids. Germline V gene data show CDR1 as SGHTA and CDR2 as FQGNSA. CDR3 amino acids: CASSSTSGRTDTQYF. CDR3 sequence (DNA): TGTGCCAGCAGCTCGACTAGCGGGCGCACAGATACGCAGTATTTT.

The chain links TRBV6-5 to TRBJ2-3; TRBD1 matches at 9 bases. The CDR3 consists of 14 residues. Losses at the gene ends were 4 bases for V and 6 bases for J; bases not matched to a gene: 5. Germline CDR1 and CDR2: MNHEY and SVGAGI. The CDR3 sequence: CASSLGQGVDTQYF. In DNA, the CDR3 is TGTGCCAGCAGTTTGGGACAGGGAGTGGATACGCAGTATTTT.